The 18 T cell receptor beta chains in this list originate from one sample, sequenced in a study of blood T cell repertoires in COVID-19. Sequencing used immunoSEQ multiplex PCR; TCRdb keeps in-frame clones, though not all of them. This table holds approximately 50,000 clones, more than 75% found once. The sample consisted of peripheral blood. The receptors here all came from a human donor in a cohort sampled during active COVID-19.

This sequence joins TRBV29-1 and TRBJ2-7; D remains ambiguous. The CDR3 has 13 amino acids. CDR1 is SQVTM and CDR2 is ANQGSEA in the germline V gene. The germline V and J ends were trimmed by 0 bases and 4 bases, with 10 bases remaining between them. CDR3 loop: CSVEDQAAYEQYF. The DNA for the CDR3 is TGCAGCGTTGAAGATCAGGCCGCTTACGAGCAGTACTTC.

A few counts support this clone. The rearrangement joins TRBV5-5 to TRBJ2-7, with D possibly being TRBD1 (5 bases). The length of the CDR3 is 14 residues. The V end was cut by 3 bases, the J end by 4 bases, with 14 bases between. CDR1 is SGHKS, CDR2 YYEKEE, per germline (reference sequence). The CDR3 here is CASSWALRGYEQYF. The CDR3 DNA reads TGTGCCAGCAGCTGGGCCCTTAGGGGTTACGAGCAGTACTTC.

The V call is TRBV3-1 (or the pseudogene TRBV3-2), the J call TRBJ2-7; D may be TRBD2 (5 bases). Germline V gives CDR1 LGHDT, CDR2 YNNKEL (reference sequence). CDR3 length: 15 amino acids. V was shortened by 5 bases and J by 3 bases, with 17 bases between the two germline ends. The CDR3: CASSFGNEGIYEQYF. The CDR3 nucleotides are TGTGCCAGCAGCTTTGGGAATGAGGGAATCTACGAGCAGTACTTC.

V usage is TRBV19 and J usage is TRBJ1-2; perhaps TRBD1 as D (5 bases). Germline V gives CDR1 LNHDA, CDR2 SQIVND (reference sequence). V gave up 3 bases and J gave up 2 bases, with 7 bases separating them. The CDR3 contains 13 residues. The CDR3 loop is CASSIQGNYGYTF. DNA of the CDR3: TGTGCCAGTAGTATTCAGGGAAACTATGGCTACACCTTC. The full variable domain, its missing parts supplied by reference TRBV19 and TRBJ1-2, is DGGITQSPKYLFRKEGQNVTLSCEQNLNHDAMYWYRQDPGQGLRLIYYSQIVNDFQKGDIAEGYSVSREKKESFPLTVTSAQKNPTAFYLCASSIQGNYGYTFGSGTRLTVV.

The CDR3 reads CATQRSSSNQPQHF. In nucleotides, the CDR3 is TGTGCCACCCAACGGTCATCAAGCAATCAGCCCCAGCATTTT. The chain carries TRBV2 and TRBJ1-5; D unresolved. Germline V gene sequence: CDR1 SNHLY, CDR2 FYNNEI. V dropped 10 bases and J dropped 1 base, with 14 bases sitting between them. The CDR3 is 14 amino acids. Full variable domain (missing parts from reference TRBV2 and TRBJ1-5): EPEVTQTPSHQVTQMGQEVILRCVPISNHLYFYWYRQILGQKVEFLVSFYNNEISEKSEIFDDQFSVERPDGSNFTLKIRSTKLEDSAMYFCATQRSSSNQPQHFGDGTRLSIL.

The chain couples TRBV30 to TRBJ1-2, with D perhaps matching TRBD1 (5 bases). The germline CDR1 and CDR2 sequences are GTSNPN and SVGIG (reference sequence). V lost 8 bases and J 1 base, leaving 14 bases between the germline ends. The CDR3 covers 13 residues. DNA of the CDR3: TGTGCCCGTTCAGAACAGGTTAACTATGGCTACACCTTC. Translated: CARSEQVNYGYTF.

This chain links TRBV19 with TRBJ2-3, with a possible D match to TRBD1 (6 bases). Germline V gene sequence: CDR1 LNHDA, CDR2 SQIVND (reference sequence). With 5 bases removed from V and 4 bases from J, the gap between germline ends came to 13 bases. The CDR3 is 14 amino acids. The CDR3 region has the DNA TGTGCCAGTAGTGGGGGCAGGCCTCCAGATACGCAGTATTTT. Translation: CASSGGRPPDTQYF.

The table lists this clone with a count of one. The chain joins TRBV23-1 to TRBJ1-3; D might be TRBD1 (5 bases). TRBV23-1 counts as an open reading frame of uncertain function. Trimming took 5 bases from V and 0 from J, leaving 14 bases between them. This CDR3 contains 16 residues. The CDR3 coding sequence is TGCGCCAGCAGTTACACCCGAGACAGCTCTGGAAACACCATATATTTT. This sequence encodes CASSYTRDSSGNTIYF.

This sequence joins TRBV15 and TRBJ2-7; TRBD1 matches 8 bases. Germline CDR1 reads LNHNV; CDR2 reads YYDKDF (reference sequence). This CDR3 is 15 amino acids long. V was clipped by 3 bases and J by 1 base; unmatched bases: 5. CDR3 DNA sequence: TGTGCCACCAGCAGGGTCCGGGACAGGTCCTACGAGCAGTACTTC. It specifies CATSRVRDRSYEQYF.

The chain carries TRBV5-5 and TRBJ1-3; D not certain. Germline loops: CDR1 SGHKS, CDR2 YYEKEE (reference sequence). The ends were cut back, 4 bases at V and 0 bases at J, with 14 bases in the middle. The CDR3 is 16 residues long. The CDR3 reads CASSPISPSSGNTIYF. The DNA of the CDR3 is TGTGCCAGCAGCCCTATATCTCCTAGCTCTGGAAACACCATATATTTT.

This clone was recorded once. The genes are TRBV2 and TRBJ1-1; D is unresolved. The germline V gene has CDR1 SNHLY and CDR2 FYNNEI. This CDR3 spans 15 amino acids. Trimming shortened V by 1 base and J by 4 bases, and 13 bases separated the two germline ends. The DNA for the CDR3 is TGTGCCAGCAGTGAAGACGGGTGGGAGGGCACTGAAGCTTTCTTT. Residues: CASSEDGWEGTEAFF.

The J gene is TRBJ2-1, the V gene TRBV11-2; TRBD2 matches at 14 bases. The CDR3 length is 16 residues. V was pared by 4 bases and J by 15 bases, with 14 bases of the junction left unmatched. Germline V CDR1 and CDR2: SGHAT, FQNNGV. CDR3 DNA: TGTGCCAGCAGCTCACGACTAGCGGGAGGGCCGATACTTACGTTCTTC. Protein product: CASSSRLAGGPILTFF.

This chain links TRBV12-3 or TRBV12-4 with TRBJ1-3; no firm D call. The CDR3 runs to 13 residues. V was shortened by 5 bases and J by 0 bases, with 5 bases between the two germline ends. As DNA, the CDR3 is TGTGCCAGCAGTCGGAGCTCTGGAAACACCATATATTTT. It encodes CASSRSSGNTIYF.

The chain joins TRBV9 to TRBJ2-3; tentatively, D is TRBD1 (6 bases). Germline values: CDR1 SGDLS, CDR2 YYNGEE. Between the trimmed V and J ends, which lost 1 base and 1 base, there was a span of 19 bases. This CDR3 contains 18 residues. The CDR3 spells CASSVYGTPKGGTDTQYF. CDR3 nucleotide sequence: TGTGCCAGCAGCGTATATGGGACACCAAAGGGGGGCACAGATACGCAGTATTTT.

V is TRBV7-6 and J is TRBJ2-7; the D is unclear. V was trimmed by 2 bases and J by 7 bases, leaving 12 bases between them. Germline lookup yields CDR1 SGHVS and CDR2 FNYEAQ. The CDR3 consists of 13 residues. This CDR3 reads CASSLSLSLEQYF. The CDR3 nucleotides read TGTGCCAGCAGCTTATCTCTTTCCTTGGAGCAGTACTTC.

The DNA of the CDR3 is TGTGCCAGCAGTTACTCCGGGACATTCCACTACAATGAGCAGTTCTTC. Translating it yields CASSYSGTFHYNEQFF. The chain has TRBV6-5 and TRBJ2-1; perhaps TRBD1 as D (6 bases). The CDR3 sequence is 16 residues long. Deletions cut 0 bases from V and 3 bases from J, with 12 bases between. Germline V gives CDR1 MNHEY, CDR2 SVGAGI.

The chain uses TRBV19 and TRBJ1-2, with D unclear. The V gene lost 7 bases and the J gene lost 0 bases, with 12 bases spanning the gap. Germline V CDR1 and CDR2: LNHDA, SQIVND (reference sequence). The CDR3 is made up of 14 amino acids. The CDR3: CASTPASANYGYTF. DNA of the CDR3: TGTGCCAGTACCCCAGCAAGCGCTAACTATGGCTACACCTTC. The variable domain in full, with the rest retrieved from reference TRBV19 and TRBJ1-2, is DGGITQSPKYLFRKEGQNVTLSCEQNLNHDAMYWYRQDPGQGLRLIYYSQIVNDFQKGDIAEGYSVSREKKESFPLTVTSAQKNPTAFYLCASTPASANYGYTFGSGTRLTVV.

The chain employs TRBV29-1 and TRBJ2-1; D gene uncertain. V was clipped by 1 base and J by 9 bases, with 13 bases between them. Germline V gene sequence: CDR1 SQVTM, CDR2 ANQGSEA. The CDR3 is 13 residues long. The CDR3 is CSVEGGRSSEQFF. As DNA, the CDR3 is TGCAGCGTTGAAGGCGGCAGATCGAGTGAGCAGTTCTTC.